The clone carrying this TCR beta chain showed up just a few times. Trimming removed 4 bases from V and 0 bases from J, with 3 bases in between. The CDR3 extends over 12 amino acids. From germline, CDR1 is ENHRY and CDR2 SYGVKD. The data derive from a study of T cell changes during pregnancy in multiple sclerosis. TCRdb keeps only in-frame clones here, not all; method: immunoSEQ multiplex PCR. The sample includes around 16,000 clones, approximately 80% of them seen just once. The sequence was obtained from a female donor in good health, enrolled as a control in a pregnancy study. V and J are TRBV10-3 and TRBJ1-2; no clear D gene. The starting material was CD8+ T cells from peripheral blood mononuclear cells, obtained after pregnancy. The CDR3 region is CAISATNYGYTF. In DNA, the CDR3 is TGTGCCATCAGTGCAACTAACTATGGCTACACCTTC.